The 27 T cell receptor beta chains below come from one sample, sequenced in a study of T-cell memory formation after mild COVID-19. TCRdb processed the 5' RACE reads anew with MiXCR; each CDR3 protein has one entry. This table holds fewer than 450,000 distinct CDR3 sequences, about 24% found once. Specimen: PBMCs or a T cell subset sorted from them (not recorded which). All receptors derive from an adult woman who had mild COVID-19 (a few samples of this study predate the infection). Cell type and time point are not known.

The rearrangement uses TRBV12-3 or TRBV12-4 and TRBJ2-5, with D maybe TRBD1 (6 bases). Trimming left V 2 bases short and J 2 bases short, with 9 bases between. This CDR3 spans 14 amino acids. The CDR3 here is CASSLWTAQETQYF. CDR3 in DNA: TGTGCCAGCAGTTTATGGACAGCGCAAGAGACCCAGTACTTC.

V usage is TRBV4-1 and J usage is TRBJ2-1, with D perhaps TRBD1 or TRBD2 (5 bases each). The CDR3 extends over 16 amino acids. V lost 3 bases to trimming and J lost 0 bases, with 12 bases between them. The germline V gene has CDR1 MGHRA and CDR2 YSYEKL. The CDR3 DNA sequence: TGCGCCAGCAGCCATGGCAGGGAGAGCTCCTACAATGAGCAGTTCTTC. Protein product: CASSHGRESSYNEQFF.

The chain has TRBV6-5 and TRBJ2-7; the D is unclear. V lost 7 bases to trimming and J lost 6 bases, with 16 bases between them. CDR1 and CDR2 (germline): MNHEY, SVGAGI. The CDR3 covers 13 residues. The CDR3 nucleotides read TGTGCCAGCAACAACGGGCCCCTGGGCGAGCAGTACTTC. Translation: CASNNGPLGEQYF.

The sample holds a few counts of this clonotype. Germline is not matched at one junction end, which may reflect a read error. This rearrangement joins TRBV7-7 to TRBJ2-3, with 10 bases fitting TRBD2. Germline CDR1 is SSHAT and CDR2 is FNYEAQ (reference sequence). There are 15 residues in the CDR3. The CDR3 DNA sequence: TGTGCTAGCAGCCTGACTAGCGGGCCCACAGATACGCAGTATTTT. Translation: CASSLTSGPTDTQYF.

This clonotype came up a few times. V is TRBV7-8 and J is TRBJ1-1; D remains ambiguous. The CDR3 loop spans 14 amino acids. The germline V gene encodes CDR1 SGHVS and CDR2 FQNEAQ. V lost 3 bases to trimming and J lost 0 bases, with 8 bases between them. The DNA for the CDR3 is TGTGCCAGCAGCTTGCAGACTTTGAACACTGAAGCTTTCTTT. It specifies CASSLQTLNTEAFF. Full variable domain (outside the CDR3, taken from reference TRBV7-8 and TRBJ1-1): GAGVSQSPRYKVAKRGQDVALRCDPISGHVSLFWYQQALGQGPEFLTYFQNEAQLDKSGLPSDRFFAERPEGSVSTLKIQRTQQEDSAVYLCASSLQTLNTEAFFGQGTRLTVV.

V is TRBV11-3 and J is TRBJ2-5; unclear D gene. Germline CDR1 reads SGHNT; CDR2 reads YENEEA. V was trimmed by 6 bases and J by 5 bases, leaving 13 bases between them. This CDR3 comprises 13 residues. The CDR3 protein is CASRSHVVETQYF. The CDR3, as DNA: TGTGCCAGCAGGTCCCATGTAGTGGAGACCCAGTACTTC.

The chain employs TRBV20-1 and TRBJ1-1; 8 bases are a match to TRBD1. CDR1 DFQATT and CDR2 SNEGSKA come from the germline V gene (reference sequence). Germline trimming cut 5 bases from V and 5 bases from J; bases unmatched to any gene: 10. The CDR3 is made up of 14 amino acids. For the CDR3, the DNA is TGCAGTGCTGACTGGACAGGGCAGCGGACTGAAGCTTTCTTT. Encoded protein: CSADWTGQRTEAFF.

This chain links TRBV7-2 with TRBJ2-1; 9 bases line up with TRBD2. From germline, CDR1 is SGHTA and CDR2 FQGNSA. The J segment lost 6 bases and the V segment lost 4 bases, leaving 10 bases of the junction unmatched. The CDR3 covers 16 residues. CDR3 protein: CASSSQTSGLINEQFF. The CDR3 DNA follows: TGTGCCAGCAGCTCGCAGACTAGCGGACTCATCAATGAGCAGTTCTTC.

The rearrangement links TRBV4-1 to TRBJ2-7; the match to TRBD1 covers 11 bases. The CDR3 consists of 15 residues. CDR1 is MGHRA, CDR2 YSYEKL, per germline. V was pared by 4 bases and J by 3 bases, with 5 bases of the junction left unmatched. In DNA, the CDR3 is TGCGCCAGCAGCCCCGGGACAGGGGGGGACTACGAGCAGTACTTC. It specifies CASSPGTGGDYEQYF.

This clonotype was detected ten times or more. CDR3 sequence: CASTDGQRHSGANVLTF. As DNA, the CDR3 is TGTGCCAGCACCGACGGACAGCGACACTCTGGGGCCAACGTCCTGACTTTC. V usage is TRBV3-1 and J usage is TRBJ2-6, with TRBD1 as a possible D gene (6 bases). Germline V gene lookup returns CDR1 LGHDT and CDR2 YNNKEL (reference sequence). This CDR3 has 17 amino acids. Trimming pared 7 bases from V and 0 bases from J, leaving 16 bases between.

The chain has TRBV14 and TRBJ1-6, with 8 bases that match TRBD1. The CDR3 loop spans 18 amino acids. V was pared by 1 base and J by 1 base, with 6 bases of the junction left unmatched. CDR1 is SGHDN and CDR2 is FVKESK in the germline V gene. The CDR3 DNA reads TGTGCCAGCAGCCAAGCCGGACAGGGTCTGTCCTATAATTCACCCCTCCACTTT. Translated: CASSQAGQGLSYNSPLHF.

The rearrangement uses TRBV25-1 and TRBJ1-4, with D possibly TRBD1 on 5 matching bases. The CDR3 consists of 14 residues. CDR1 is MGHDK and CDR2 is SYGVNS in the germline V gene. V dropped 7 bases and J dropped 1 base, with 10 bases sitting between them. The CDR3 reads CASKRGGTNEKLFF. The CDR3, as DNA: TGTGCCAGCAAACGGGGGGGAACTAATGAAAAACTGTTTTTT.

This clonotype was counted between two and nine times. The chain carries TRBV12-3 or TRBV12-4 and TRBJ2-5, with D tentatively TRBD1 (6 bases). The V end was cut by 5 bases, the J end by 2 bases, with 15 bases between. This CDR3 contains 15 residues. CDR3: CASSPTGKGQETQYF. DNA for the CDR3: TGTGCCAGCAGTCCAACAGGGAAGGGGCAAGAGACCCAGTACTTC.

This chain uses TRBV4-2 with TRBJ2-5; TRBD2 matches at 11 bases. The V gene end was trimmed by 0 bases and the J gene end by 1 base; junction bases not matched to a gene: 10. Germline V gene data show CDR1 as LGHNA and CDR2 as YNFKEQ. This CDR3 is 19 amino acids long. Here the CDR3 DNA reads TGTGCCAGCAGCCAAGAACATTGGCTAGCGGGAGGCATCCAAGAGACCCAGTACTTC. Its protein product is CASSQEHWLAGGIQETQYF.

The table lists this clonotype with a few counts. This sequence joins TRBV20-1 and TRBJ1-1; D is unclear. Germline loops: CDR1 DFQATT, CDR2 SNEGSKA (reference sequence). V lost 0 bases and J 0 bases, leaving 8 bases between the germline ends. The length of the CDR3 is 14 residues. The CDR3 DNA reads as TGCAGTGCTAGAGATTGGGGTCTGAACACTGAAGCTTTCTTT. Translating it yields CSARDWGLNTEAFF.

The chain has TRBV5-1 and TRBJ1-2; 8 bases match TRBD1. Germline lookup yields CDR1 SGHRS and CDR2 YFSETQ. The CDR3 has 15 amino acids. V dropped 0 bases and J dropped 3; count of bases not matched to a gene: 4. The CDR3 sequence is CASSLVPGGDYGYTF. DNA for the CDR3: TGCGCCAGCAGCTTGGTTCCAGGGGGCGACTATGGCTACACCTTC.

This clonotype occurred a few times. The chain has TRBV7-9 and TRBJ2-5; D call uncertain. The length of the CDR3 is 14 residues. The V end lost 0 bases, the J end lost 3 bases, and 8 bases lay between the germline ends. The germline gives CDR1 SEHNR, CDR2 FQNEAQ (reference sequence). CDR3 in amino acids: CASSLAGTKETQYF. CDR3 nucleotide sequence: TGTGCCAGCAGCTTAGCGGGCACAAAAGAGACCCAGTACTTC.

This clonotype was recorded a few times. CDR3 loop: CATCTTPSDTQYF. CDR3 sequence (DNA): TGTGCCACCTGTACCACGCCCTCAGATACGCAGTATTTT. This chain connects TRBV10-3 to TRBJ2-3; no reliable D call. The germline V gene encodes CDR1 ENHRY and CDR2 SYGVKD. Trimming took off 10 bases at V and 4 bases at J, with 15 bases between the two ends. The CDR3 runs to 13 residues.

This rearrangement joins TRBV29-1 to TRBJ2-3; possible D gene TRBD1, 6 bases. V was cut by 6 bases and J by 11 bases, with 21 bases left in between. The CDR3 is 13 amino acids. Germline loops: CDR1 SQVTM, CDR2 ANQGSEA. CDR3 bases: TGCAGCGTAGCGGACAGCCGGTACATCGTGCAGTATTTT. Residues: CSVADSRYIVQYF.

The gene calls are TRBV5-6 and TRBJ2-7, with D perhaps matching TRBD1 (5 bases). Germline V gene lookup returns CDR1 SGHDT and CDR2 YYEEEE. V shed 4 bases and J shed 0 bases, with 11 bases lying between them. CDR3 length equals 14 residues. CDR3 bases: TGTGCCAGCAGCAAGGACACCCGCTCCTACGAGCAGTACTTC. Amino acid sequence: CASSKDTRSYEQYF.

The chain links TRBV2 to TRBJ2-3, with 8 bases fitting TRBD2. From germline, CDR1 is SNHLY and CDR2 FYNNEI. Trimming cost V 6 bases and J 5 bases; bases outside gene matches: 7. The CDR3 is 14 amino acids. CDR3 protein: CASRVESGRDTQYF. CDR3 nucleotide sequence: TGTGCCAGCAGAGTGGAAAGCGGGAGAGATACGCAGTATTTT.

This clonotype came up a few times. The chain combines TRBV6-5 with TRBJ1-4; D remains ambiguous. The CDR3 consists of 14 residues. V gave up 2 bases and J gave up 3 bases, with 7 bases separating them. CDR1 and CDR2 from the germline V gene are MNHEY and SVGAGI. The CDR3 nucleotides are TGTGCCAGCAGTTACGGCTGGGCTAATGAAAAACTGTTTTTT. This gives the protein CASSYGWANEKLFF.

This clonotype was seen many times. The CDR3 sequence is CAWSKNLNYGYTF. CDR3 coding DNA: TGTGCCTGGAGTAAGAACCTAAACTATGGCTACACCTTC. The chain employs TRBV30 and TRBJ1-2; D is uncertain. Per the germline V gene, CDR1 is GTSNPN and CDR2 is SVGIG (reference sequence). The CDR3 covers 13 residues. Trimming took off 2 bases at V and 2 bases at J, with 9 bases between the two ends.

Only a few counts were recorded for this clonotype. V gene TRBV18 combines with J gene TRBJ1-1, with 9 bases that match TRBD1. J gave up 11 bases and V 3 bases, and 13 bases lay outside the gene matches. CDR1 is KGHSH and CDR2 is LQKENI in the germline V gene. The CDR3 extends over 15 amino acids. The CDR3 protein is CASSPDRGVRFGAFF. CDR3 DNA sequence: TGTGCCAGCTCACCGGACAGGGGAGTCAGGTTTGGGGCTTTCTTT.

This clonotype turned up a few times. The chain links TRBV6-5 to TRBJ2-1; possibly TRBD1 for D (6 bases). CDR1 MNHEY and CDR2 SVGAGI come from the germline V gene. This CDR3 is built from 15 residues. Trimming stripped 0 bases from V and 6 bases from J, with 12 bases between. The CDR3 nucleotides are TGTGCCAGCAGTTACTCGTATTACAGGGTCAATGAGCAGTTCTTC. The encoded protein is CASSYSYYRVNEQFF.

The DNA for the CDR3 is TGTGCCAGCAGTTCTCGGACAGGGACGATCACTGAAGCTTTCTTT. Translated: CASSSRTGTITEAFF. The V gene is TRBV12-3 or TRBV12-4, the J gene TRBJ1-1, with 8 bases matching TRBD1. The V segment lost 4 bases and the J segment 4 bases; nucleotides outside the gene matches: 8. The CDR3 consists of 15 residues.

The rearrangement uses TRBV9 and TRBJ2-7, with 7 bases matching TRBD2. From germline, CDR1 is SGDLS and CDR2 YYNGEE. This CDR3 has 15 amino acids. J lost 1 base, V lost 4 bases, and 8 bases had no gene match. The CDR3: CASSIHSGLSYEQYF. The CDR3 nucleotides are TGTGCCAGCAGCATTCATAGCGGGCTATCCTACGAGCAGTACTTC.